The clone carrying this TCR beta chain was counted many times. Its antigen is still unknown. V lost 3 bases, J lost 4 bases, and 9 bases stayed unmatched. The CDR3 loop spans 15 amino acids. CDR1 MDHEN and CDR2 SYDVKM come from the germline V gene. RNA transcripts provided the source from which TCR beta CDR3 regions were amplified. A first-round RT-PCR of the TCR CDR3 used the HTBI primer set. TCRdb re-called the multiplex PCR reads with MiXCR, one entry per CDR3 protein. The sample records about 180,000 distinct CDR3 sequences, over 7.5% being singletons. Sampled blood dates from first hyperthyroidism diagnosis, and it precedes any ophthalmopathy symptoms. This sample is part of a study of T cells in Graves' hyperthyroidism and ophthalmopathy. Overall study results and limits: Most clonotypes that expanded in the thyroid above 0.001 also showed up in blood. Ophthalmopathy was model-predicted a median around seven months pre-onset.

Sequencing input: blood. The sequence was obtained from a woman between 18 and 29 years old with Graves' hyperthyroidism that later progressed to Graves' ophthalmopathy. The chain links TRBV28 to TRBJ2-7, with 7 bases fitting TRBD2. In DNA, the CDR3 is TGTGCCAGCAGTTTCCGGCGGGAGATGCCTTACGAGCAGTACTTC. Translation gives CASSFRREMPYEQYF.